The source of this T cell receptor beta chain is a study of neurological immune-mediated disorders. TCRdb re-called the 5' RACE reads with MiXCR, one entry per CDR3 protein. The sample has 50,000 to 60,000 distinct CDR3 sequences; 2% to 2.5% are singletons. Trimming removed 4 bases at V and 2 bases at J, with 6 bases between. Germline CDR1 and CDR2: SQVTM and ANQGSEA. This CDR3 comprises 11 residues. This clonotype was counted at least ten times. Sequenced input: PBMCs. The clonotype originates from a middle-aged man with multiple sclerosis. The gene calls are TRBV29-1 and TRBJ2-7, with D possibly called TRBD1 or TRBD2 (5 bases each). Here the CDR3 reads CSVGGTYEQYF. DNA for the CDR3: TGCAGCGTTGGGGGGACCTACGAGCAGTACTTC.